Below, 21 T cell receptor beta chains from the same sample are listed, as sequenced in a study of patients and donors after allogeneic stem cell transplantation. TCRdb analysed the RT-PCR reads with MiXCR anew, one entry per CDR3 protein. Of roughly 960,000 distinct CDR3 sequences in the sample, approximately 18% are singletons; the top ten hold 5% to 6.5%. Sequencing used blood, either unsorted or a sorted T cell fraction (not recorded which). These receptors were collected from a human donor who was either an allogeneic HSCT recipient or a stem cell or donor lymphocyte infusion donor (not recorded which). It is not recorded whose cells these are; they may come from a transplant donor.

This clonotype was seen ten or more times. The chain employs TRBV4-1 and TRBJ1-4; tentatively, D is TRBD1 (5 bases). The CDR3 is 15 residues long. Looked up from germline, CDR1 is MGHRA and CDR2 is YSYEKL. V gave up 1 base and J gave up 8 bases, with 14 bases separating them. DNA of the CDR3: TGCGCCAGCAGCCAAGTGGGACTGATCCCCGAAAAACTGTTTTTT. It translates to CASSQVGLIPEKLFF.

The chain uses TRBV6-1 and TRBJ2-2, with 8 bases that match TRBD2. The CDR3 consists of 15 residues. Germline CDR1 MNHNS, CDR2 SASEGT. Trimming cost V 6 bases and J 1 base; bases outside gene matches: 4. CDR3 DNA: TGTGCCAGCAGGGCTAGCGGGCTGAACACCGGGGAGCTGTTTTTT. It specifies CASRASGLNTGELFF.

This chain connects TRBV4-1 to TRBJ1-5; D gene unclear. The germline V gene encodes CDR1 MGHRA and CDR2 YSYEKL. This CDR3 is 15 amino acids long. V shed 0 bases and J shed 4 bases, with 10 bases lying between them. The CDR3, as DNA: TGCGCCAGCAGCCAAGATGAAATGGTGAATCAGCCCCAGCATTTT. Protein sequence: CASSQDEMVNQPQHF.

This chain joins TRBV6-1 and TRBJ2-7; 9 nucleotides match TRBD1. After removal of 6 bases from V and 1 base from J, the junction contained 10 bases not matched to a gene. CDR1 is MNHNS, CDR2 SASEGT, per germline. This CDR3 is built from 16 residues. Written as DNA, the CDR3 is TGTGCCAGCAGCCGGAGGACAGGGGCGGAGTCCTACGAGCAGTACTTC. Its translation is CASSRRTGAESYEQYF.

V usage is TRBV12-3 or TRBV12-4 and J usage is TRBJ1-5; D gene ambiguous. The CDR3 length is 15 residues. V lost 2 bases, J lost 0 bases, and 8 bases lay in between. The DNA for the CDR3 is TGTGCCAGCAGTTTAAGGCCGTATAGCAATCAGCCCCAGCATTTT. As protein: CASSLRPYSNQPQHF.

CDR3 bases: TGTGCCAGCAGCTTGGAGACAGGGCCTGAAGCTTTCTTT. Translating it yields CASSLETGPEAFF. The gene calls are TRBV5-5 and TRBJ1-1; 7 nucleotides align to TRBD1. This CDR3 is 13 amino acids long. Germline trimming cut 0 bases from V and 6 bases from J; bases unmatched to any gene: 2. Germline-derived CDR1 and CDR2 are SGHKS and YYEKEE (reference sequence).

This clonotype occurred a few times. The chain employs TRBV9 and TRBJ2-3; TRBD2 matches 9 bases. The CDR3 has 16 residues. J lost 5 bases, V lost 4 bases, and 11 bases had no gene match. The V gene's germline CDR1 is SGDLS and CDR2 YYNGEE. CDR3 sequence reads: CASSKFSGSIQDTQYF. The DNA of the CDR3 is TGTGCCAGCAGCAAGTTTAGCGGGAGTATTCAAGATACGCAGTATTTT.

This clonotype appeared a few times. CDR3 region: CASSPRGYTEAFF. The CDR3 DNA follows: TGCGCCAGCAGCCCCCGGGGCTACACTGAAGCTTTCTTT. The chain uses TRBV5-1 and TRBJ1-1, with a possible D match to TRBD1 (5 bases). This CDR3 is built from 13 residues. V gave up 4 bases and J gave up 3 bases, with 10 bases separating them. The germline V gene encodes CDR1 SGHRS and CDR2 YFSETQ. The full variable domain, its missing parts supplied by reference TRBV5-1 and TRBJ1-1, is KAGVTQTPRYLIKTRGQQVTLSCSPISGHRSVSWYQQTPGQGLQFLFEYFSETQRNKGNFPGRFSGRQFSNSRSEMNVSTLELGDSALYLCASSPRGYTEAFFGQGTRLTVV.

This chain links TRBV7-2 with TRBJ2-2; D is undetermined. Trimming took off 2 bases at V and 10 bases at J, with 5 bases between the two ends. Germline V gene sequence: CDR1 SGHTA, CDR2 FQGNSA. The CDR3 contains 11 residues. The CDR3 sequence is CASSLYEELFF. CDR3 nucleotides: TGTGCCAGCAGCTTATACGAGGAGCTGTTTTTT.

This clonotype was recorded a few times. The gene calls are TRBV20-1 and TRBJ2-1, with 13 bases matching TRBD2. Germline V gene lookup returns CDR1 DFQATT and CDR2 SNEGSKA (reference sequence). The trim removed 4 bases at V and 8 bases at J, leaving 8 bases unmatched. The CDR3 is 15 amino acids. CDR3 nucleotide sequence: TGCAGTGCTACTGAACTAGCGGGAGGGCTTTATGAGCAGTTCTTC. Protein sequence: CSATELAGGLYEQFF.

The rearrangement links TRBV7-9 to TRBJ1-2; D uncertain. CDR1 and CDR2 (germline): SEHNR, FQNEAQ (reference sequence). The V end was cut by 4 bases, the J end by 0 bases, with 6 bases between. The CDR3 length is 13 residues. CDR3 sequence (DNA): TGTGCCAGCAGCTACCGGTCTAACTATGGCTACACCTTC. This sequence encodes CASSYRSNYGYTF.

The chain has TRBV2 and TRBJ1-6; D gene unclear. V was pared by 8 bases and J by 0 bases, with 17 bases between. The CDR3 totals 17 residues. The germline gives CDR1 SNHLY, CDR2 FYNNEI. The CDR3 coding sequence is TGTGCCAGCGTGAAGACACGGAGCAACTCCTATAATTCACCCCTCCACTTT. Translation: CASVKTRSNSYNSPLHF.

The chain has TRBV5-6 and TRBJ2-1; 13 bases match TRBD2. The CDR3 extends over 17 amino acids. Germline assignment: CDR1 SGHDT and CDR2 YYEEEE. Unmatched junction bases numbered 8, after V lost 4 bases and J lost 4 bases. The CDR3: CASSPWTSGSVYNEQFF. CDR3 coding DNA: TGTGCCAGCAGCCCCTGGACTAGCGGGAGCGTATACAATGAGCAGTTCTTC.

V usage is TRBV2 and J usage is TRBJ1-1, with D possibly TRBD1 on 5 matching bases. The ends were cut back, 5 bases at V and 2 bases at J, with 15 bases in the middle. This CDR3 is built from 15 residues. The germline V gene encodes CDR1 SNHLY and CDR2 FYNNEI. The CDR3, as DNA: TGTGCCAGCAGTTCTATATGGGACGGAAACACTGAAGCTTTCTTT. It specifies CASSSIWDGNTEAFF.

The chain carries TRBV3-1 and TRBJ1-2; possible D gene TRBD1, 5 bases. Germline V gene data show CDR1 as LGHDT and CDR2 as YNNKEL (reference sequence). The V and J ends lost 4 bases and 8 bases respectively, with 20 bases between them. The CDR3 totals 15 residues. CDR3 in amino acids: CASSPDFVQALGYTF. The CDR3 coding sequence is TGTGCCAGCAGCCCCGATTTTGTACAGGCCTTGGGCTACACCTTC.

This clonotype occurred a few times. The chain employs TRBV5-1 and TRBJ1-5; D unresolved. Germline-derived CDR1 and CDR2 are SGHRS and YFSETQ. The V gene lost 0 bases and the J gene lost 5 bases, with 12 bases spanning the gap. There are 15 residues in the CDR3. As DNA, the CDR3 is TGCGCCAGCAGCTTGGGGTGGGGTGCGGATCAGCCCCAGCATTTT. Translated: CASSLGWGADQPQHF.

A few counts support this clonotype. The CDR3 sequence is CASSLSVGLAGETQYF. CDR3 nucleotides: TGTGCCAGCAGTTTATCGGTGGGACTAGCGGGCGAGACCCAGTACTTC. This chain joins TRBV27 and TRBJ2-5, with 12 bases identical to TRBD2. This CDR3 comprises 16 residues. Germline loops: CDR1 MNHEY, CDR2 SMNVEV (reference sequence). With 0 bases clipped from V and 5 bases from J, the junction kept 4 bases outside the gene matches.

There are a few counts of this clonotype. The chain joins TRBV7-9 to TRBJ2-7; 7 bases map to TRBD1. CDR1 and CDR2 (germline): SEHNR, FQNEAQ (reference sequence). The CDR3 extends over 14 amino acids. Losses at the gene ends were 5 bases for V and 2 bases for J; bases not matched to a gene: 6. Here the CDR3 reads CASSPMGQPYEQYF. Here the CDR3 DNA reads TGTGCCAGCAGCCCAATGGGACAGCCCTACGAGCAGTACTTC.

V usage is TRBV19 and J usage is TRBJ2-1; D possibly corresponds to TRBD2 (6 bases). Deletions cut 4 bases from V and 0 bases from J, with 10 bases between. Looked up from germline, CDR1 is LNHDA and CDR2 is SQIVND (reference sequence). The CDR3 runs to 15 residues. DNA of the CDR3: TGTGCCAGTAGTAGACGGGAGAGCTCCTACAATGAGCAGTTCTTC. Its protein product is CASSRRESSYNEQFF.

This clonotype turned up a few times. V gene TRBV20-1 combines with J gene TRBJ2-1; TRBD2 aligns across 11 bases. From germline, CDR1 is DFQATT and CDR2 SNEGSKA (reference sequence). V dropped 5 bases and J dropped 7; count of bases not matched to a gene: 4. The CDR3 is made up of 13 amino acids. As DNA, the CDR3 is TGCAGTGCTGGGGGACTAGCGGTAAATGAGCAGTTCTTC. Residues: CSAGGLAVNEQFF.

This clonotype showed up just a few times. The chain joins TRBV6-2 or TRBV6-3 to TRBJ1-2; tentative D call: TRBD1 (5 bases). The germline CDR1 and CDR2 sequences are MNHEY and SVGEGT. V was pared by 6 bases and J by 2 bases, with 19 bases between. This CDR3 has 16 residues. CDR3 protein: CASSRGNPGRNYGYTF. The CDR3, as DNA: TGTGCCAGCAGCCGAGGTAATCCGGGACGGAACTATGGCTACACCTTC.